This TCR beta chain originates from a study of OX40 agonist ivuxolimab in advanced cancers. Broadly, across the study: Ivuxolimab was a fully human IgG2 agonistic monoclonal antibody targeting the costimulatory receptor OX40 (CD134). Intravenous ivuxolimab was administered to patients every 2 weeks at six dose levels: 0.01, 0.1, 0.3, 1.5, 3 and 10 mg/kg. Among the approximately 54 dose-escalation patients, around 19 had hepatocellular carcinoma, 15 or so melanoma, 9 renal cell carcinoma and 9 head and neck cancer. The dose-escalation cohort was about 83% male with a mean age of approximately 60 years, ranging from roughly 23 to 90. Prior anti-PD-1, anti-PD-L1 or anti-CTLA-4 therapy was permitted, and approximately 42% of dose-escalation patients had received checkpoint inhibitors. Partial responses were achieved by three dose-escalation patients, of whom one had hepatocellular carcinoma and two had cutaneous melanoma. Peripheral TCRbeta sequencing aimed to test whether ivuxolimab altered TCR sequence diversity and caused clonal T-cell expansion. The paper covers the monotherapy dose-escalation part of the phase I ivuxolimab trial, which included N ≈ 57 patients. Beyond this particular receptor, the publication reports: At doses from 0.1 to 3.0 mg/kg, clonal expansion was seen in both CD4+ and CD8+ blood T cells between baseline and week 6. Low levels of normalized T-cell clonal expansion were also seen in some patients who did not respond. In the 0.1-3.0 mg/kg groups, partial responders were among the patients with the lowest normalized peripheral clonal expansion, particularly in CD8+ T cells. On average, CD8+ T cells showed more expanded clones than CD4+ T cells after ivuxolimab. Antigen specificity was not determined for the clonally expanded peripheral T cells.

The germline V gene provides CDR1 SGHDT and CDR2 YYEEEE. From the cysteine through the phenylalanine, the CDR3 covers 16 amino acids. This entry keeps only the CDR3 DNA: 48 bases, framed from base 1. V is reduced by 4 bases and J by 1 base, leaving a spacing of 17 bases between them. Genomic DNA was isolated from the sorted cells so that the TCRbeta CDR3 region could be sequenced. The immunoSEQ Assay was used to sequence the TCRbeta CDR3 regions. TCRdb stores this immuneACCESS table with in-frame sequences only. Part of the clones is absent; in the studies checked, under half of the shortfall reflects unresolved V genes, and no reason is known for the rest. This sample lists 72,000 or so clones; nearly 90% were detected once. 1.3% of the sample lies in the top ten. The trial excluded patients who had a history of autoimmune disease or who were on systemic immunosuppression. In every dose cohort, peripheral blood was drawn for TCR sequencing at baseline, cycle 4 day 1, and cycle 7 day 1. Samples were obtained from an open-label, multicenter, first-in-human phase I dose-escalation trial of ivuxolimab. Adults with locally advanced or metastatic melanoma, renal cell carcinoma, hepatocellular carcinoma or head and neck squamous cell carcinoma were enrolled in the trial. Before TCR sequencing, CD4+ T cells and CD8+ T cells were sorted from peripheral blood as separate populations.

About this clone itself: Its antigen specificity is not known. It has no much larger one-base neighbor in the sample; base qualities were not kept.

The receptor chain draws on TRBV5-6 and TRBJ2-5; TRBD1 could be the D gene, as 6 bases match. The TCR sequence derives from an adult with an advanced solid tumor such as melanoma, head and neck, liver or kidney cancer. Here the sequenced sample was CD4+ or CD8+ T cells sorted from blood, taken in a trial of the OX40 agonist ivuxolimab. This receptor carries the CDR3 CASSPPFRGLQETQYF. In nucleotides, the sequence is TGTGCCAGCAGCCCACCATTCAGGGGCCTCCAAGAGACCCAGTACTTC.